This T cell receptor (beta chain) was identified during a study of T cells in Graves' hyperthyroidism and ophthalmopathy. Study-wide results and caveats: Model output signaled ophthalmopathy a median 6.5 months ahead of onset.

Between the trimmed V and J ends, which lost 4 bases and 4 bases, there was a span of 13 bases. Germline CDR1 and CDR2: SGHNT and YENEEA. The length of the CDR3 is 14 residues. RNA transcripts provided the source from which TCR beta CDR3 regions were amplified. During a first-round RT-PCR of the TCR CDR3, the HTBI primer set was used. MiXCR, applied by TCRdb to the multiplex PCR reads, yields one record per CDR3 protein. The table lists nearly 600,000 distinct CDR3 sequences, about 14% of them singletons, with more than 4.5% in the top ten. Many counts were recorded for this clonotype. Its target is unknown.

This sequence originates from a woman aged 25-40 years with Graves' hyperthyroidism that later progressed to Graves' ophthalmopathy. Specimen: blood. This chain connects TRBV11-3 to TRBJ2-5; D is tentatively TRBD1 or TRBD2 (5 bases each). For the CDR3, the DNA is TGTGCCAGCAGCTCCGACTGGGGGAGAGAGACCCAGTACTTC. Protein sequence: CASSSDWGRETQYF.